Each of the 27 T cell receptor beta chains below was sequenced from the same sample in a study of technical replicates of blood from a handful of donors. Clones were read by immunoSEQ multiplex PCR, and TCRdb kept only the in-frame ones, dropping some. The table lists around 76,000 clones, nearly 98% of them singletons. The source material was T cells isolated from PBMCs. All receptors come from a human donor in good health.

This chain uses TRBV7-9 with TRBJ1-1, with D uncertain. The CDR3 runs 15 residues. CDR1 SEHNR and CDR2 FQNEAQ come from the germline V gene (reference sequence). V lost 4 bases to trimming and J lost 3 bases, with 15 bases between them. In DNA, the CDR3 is TGTGCCAGCAGCTCCACCGCTCAGATCGACACTGAAGCTTTCTTT. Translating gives CASSSTAQIDTEAFF.

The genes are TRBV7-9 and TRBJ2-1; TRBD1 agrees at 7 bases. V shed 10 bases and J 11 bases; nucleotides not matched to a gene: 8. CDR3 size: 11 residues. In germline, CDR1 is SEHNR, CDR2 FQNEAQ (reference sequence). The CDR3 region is CAIGTVNKQFF. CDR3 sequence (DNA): TGTGCCATCGGGACAGTGAATAAGCAGTTCTTC.

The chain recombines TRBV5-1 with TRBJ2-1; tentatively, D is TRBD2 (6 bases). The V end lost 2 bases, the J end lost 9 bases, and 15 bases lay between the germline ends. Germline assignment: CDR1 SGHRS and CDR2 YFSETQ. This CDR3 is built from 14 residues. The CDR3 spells CASSFFSSEGEQFF. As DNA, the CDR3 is TGCGCCAGCAGCTTTTTTTCTAGCGAGGGTGAGCAGTTCTTC.

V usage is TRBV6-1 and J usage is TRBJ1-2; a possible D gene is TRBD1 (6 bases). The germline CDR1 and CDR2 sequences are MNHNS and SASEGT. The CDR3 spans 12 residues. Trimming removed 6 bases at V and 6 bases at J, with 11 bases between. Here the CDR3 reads CASRGRGNGYTF. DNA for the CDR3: TGTGCCAGCAGGGGCAGGGGAAATGGCTACACCTTC.

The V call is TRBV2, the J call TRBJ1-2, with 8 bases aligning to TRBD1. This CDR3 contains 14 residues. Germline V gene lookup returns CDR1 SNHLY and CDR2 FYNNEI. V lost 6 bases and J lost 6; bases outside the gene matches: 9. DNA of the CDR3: TGTGCCAGCAGACGGACAGGGAAGCGCCATGGCTACACCTTC. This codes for CASRRTGKRHGYTF.

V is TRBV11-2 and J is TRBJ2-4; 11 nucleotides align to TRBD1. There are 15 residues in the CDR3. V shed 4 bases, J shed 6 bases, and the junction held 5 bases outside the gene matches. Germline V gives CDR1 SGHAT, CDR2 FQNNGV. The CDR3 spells CASSSVGQGANIQYF. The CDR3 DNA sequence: TGTGCCAGCAGCTCCGTAGGACAGGGGGCAAACATTCAGTACTTC.

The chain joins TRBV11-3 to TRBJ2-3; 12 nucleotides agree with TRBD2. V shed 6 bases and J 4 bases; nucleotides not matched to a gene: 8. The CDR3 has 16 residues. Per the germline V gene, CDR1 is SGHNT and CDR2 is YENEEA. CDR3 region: CASSPLAGGLADTQYF. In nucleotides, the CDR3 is TGTGCCAGCAGTCCCCTAGCGGGGGGGCTGGCAGATACGCAGTATTTT.

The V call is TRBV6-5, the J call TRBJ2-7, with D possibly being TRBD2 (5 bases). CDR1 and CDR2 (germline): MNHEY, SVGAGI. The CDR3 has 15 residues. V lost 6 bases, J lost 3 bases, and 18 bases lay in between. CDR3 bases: TGTGCCAGCAGGGTTGGGAGATTAAGCGACTACGAGCAGTACTTC. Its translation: CASRVGRLSDYEQYF.

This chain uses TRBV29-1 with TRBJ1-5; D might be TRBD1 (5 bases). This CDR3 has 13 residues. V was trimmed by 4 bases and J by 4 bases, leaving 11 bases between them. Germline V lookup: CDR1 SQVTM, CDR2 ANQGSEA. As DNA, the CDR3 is TGCAGCGTTGGGGCCGACAGTAATCAGCCCCAGCATTTT. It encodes CSVGADSNQPQHF. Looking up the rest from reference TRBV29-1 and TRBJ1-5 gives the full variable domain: SAVISQKPSRDICQRGTSLTIQCQVDSQVTMMFWYRQQPGQSLTLIATANQGSEATYESGFVIDKFPISRPNLTFSTLTVSNMSPEDSSIYLCSVGADSNQPQHFGDGTRLSIL.

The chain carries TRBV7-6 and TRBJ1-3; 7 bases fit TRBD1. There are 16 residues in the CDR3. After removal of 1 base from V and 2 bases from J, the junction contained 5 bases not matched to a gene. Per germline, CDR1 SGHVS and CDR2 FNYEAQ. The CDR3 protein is CASSLGTGQTGNTIYF. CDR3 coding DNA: TGTGCCAGCAGCTTAGGCACGGGACAGACTGGAAACACCATATATTTT.

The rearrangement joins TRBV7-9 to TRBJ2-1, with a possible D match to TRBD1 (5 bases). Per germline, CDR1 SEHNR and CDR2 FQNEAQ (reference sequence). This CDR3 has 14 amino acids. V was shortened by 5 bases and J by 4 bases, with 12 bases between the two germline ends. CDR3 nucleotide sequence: TGTGCCAGCAGCCACGAGACAGATTACAATGAGCAGTTCTTC. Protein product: CASSHETDYNEQFF.

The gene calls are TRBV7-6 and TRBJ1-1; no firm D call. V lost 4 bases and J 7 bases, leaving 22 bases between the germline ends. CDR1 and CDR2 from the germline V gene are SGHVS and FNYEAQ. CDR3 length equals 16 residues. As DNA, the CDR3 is TGTGCCAGCAGCTCCCGGGCCTATACCACTAGGGATGAAGCTTTCTTT. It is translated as CASSSRAYTTRDEAFF.

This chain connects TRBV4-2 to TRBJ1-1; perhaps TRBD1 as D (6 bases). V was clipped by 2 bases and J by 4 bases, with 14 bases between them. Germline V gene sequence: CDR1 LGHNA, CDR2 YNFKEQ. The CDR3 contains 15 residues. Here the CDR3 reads CASSQHRDRSTEAFF. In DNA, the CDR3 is TGTGCCAGCAGCCAACACAGGGACCGTAGCACTGAAGCTTTCTTT.

CDR3 protein: CASSLSSSVIQYF. CDR3 coding DNA: TGTGCCAGCAGTTTATCTAGTTCCGTAATTCAGTACTTC. The chain combines TRBV27 with TRBJ2-4; D not certain. The CDR3 runs 13 residues. CDR1 and CDR2 from the germline V gene are MNHEY and SMNVEV (reference sequence). V was cut by 0 bases and J by 10 bases, with 10 bases left in between.

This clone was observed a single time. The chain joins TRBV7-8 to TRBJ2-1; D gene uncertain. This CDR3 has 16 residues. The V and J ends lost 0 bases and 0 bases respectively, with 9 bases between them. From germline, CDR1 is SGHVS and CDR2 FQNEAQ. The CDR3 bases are TGTGCCAGCAGCTTAGCGCCAGCGCGCTCCTACAATGAGCAGTTCTTC. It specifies CASSLAPARSYNEQFF.

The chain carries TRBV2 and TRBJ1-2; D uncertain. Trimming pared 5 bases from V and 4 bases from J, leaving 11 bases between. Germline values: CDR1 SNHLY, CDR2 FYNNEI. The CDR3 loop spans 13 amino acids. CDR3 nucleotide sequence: TGTGCCAGCAGTACCCCTTTCGGCTATGGCTACACCTTC. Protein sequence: CASSTPFGYGYTF. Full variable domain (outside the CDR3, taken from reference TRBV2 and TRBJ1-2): EPEVTQTPSHQVTQMGQEVILRCVPISNHLYFYWYRQILGQKVEFLVSFYNNEISEKSEIFDDQFSVERPDGSNFTLKIRSTKLEDSAMYFCASSTPFGYGYTFGSGTRLTVV.

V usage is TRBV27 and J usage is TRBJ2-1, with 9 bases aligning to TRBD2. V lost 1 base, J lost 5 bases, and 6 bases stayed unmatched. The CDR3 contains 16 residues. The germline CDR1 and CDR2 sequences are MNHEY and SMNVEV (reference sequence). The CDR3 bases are TGTGCCAGCAGTTTATATGGCGGGGGGGGTAACAATGAGCAGTTCTTC. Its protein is CASSLYGGGGNNEQFF.

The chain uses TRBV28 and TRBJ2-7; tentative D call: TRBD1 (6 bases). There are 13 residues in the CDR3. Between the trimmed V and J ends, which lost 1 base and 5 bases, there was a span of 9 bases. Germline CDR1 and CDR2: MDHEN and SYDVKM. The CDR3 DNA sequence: TGTGCCAGCAGTTTATTGGGACAAAACGAGCAGTACTTC. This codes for CASSLLGQNEQYF.

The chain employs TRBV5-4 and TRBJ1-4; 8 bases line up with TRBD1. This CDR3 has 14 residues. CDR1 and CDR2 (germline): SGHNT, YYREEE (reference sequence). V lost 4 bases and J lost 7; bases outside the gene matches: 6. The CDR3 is CASSLDRGGEKLFF. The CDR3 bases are TGTGCCAGCAGCCTAGACAGGGGCGGTGAAAAACTGTTTTTT.

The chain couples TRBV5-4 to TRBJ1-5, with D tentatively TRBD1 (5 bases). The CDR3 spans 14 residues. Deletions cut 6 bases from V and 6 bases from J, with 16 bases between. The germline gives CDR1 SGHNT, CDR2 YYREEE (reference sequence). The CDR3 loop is CASKAGPELQPQHF. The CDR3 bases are TGTGCCAGCAAGGCGGGACCGGAGCTTCAGCCCCAGCATTTT. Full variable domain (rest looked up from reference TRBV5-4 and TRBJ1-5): ETGVTQSPTHLIKTRGQQVTLRCSSQSGHNTVSWYQQALGQGPQFIFQYYREEENGRGNFPPRFSGLQFPNYSSELNVNALELDDSALYLCASKAGPELQPQHFGDGTRLSIL.

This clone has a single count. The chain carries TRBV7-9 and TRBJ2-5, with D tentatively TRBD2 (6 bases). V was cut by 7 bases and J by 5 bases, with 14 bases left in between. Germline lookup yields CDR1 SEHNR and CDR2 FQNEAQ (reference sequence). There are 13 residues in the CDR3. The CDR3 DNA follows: TGTGCCAGCACGGAGGGAGATGGGGAGACCCAGTACTTC. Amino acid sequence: CASTEGDGETQYF.

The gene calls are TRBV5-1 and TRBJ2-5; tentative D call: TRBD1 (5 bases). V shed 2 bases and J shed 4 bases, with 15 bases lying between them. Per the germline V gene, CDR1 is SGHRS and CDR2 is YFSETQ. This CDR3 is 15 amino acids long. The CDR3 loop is CASSFSAGNRETQYF. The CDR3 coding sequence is TGCGCCAGCAGCTTTTCAGCAGGGAACCGAGAGACCCAGTACTTC.

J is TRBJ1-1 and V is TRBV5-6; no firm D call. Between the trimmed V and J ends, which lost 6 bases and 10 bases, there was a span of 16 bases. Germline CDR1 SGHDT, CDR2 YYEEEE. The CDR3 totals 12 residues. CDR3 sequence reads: CASTLGVGRAFF. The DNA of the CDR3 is TGTGCCAGCACCCTTGGAGTGGGTCGAGCTTTCTTT.

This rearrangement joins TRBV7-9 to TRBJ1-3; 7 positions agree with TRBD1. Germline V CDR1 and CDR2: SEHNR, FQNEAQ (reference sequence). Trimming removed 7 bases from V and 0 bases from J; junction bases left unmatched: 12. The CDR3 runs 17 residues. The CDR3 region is CASNPPDRESSGNTIYF. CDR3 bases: TGTGCCAGCAACCCACCCGACAGGGAGAGCTCTGGAAACACCATATATTTT.

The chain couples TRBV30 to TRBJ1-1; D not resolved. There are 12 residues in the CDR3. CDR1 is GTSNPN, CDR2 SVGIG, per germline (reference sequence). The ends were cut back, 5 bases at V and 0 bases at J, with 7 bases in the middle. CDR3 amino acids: CAWGGLNTEAFF. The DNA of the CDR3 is TGTGCCTGGGGAGGGTTGAACACTGAAGCTTTCTTT.

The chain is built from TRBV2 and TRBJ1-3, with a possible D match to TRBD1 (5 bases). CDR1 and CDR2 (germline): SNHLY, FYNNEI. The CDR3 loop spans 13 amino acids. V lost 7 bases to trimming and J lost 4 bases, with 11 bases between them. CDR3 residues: CASKRGEGNTIYF. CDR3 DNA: TGTGCCAGCAAACGGGGGGAAGGAAACACCATATATTTT.

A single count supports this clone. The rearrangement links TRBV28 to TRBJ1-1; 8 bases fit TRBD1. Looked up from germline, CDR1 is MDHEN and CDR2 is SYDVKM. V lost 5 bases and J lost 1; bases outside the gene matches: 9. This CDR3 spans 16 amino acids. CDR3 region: CASSHDRGEGNTEAFF. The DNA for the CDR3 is TGTGCCAGCAGTCATGACAGGGGTGAGGGGAACACTGAAGCTTTCTTT.